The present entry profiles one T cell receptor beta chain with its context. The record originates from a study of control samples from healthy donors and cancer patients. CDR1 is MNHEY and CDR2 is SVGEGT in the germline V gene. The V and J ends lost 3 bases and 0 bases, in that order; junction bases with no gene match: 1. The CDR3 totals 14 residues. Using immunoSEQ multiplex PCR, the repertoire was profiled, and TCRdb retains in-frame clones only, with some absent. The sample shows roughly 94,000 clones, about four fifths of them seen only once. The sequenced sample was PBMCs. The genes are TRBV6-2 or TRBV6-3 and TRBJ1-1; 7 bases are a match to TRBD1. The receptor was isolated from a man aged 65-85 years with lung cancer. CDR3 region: CASSYGTVNTEAFF. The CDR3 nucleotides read TGTGCCAGCAGTTATGGGACAGTGAACACTGAAGCTTTCTTT.